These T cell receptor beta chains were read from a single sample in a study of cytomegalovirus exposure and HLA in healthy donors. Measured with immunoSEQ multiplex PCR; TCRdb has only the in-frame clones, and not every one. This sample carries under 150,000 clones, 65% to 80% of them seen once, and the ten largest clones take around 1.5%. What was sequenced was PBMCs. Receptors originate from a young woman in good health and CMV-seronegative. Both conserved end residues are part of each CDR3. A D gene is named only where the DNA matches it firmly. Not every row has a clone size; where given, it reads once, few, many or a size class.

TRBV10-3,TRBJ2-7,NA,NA,TGTGCCATCAGTGAGTCGACTACCTACGAGCAGTACTTC,CAISESTTYEQYF
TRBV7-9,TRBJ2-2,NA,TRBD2,TGTGCCAGCAGCTTACTAGCGGGAGGGGTCCGCACCGGGGAGCTGTTTTTT,CASSLLAGGVRTGELFF
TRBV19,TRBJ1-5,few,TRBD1,TGTGCCAGTAGTTCAATCGACAGGGGATGGCAGCCCCAGCATTTT,CASSSIDRGWQPQHF
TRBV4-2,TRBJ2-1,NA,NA,TGTGCCAGCAGCCCAGATAGTGGTGAGCAGTTCTTC,CASSPDSGEQFF
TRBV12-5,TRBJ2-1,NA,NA,TGTGCTAGCTCTGGGGCCCGAAGCTACAATGAGCAGTTCTTC,CASSGARSYNEQFF
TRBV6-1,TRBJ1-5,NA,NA,TGTGCCAGCAGTGTACTACAGGGCCCTAATCAGCCCCAGCATTTT,CASSVLQGPNQPQHF
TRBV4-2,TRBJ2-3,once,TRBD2,TGTGCCAGCAGCCGCGGACTAGCGGGAGAGCATACGCAGTATTTT,CASSRGLAGEHTQYF
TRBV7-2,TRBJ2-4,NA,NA,TGTGCCAGCAGCACCCGGGGACTTAGGGATCAAAACATTCAGTACTTC,CASSTRGLRDQNIQYF
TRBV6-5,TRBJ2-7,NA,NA,TGTGCCAGCAGTTACTTCAGGGGACCCTACGAGCAGTACTTC,CASSYFRGPYEQYF
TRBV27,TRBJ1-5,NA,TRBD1,TGTGCCAGCAGTCTCGGGACAGGGTACGGCAATCAGCCCCAGCATTTT,CASSLGTGYGNQPQHF
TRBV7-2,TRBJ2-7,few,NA,TGTGCCAGCAGCCAAACACCTTCCTACGAGCAGTACTTC,CASSQTPSYEQYF
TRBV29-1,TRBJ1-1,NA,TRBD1,TGCAGCGACCGGACAGGGAGGAACACCGAAGCTTTCTTT,CSDRTGRNTEAFF
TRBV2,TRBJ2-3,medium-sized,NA,TGTGCCAGCTTACGGGACATATTCACAGATACGCAGTATTTT,CASLRDIFTDTQYF
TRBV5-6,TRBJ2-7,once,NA,TGTGCCAGCAGCCCCTTGGAGGGAGCAGCCTACGAGCAGTACTTC,CASSPLEGAAYEQYF
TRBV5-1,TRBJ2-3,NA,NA,TGCGCCAGCAGCCCGGTACTAGAATTGGCAGATACGCAGTATTTT,CASSPVLELADTQYF